Listed below are T cell receptor beta chains from one sample, sequenced in a study of vaccination and CD4 T cells after COVID-19. For these TCRs, the target antigens are not known. A single record per CDR3 protein comes from TCRdb applying MiXCR to the PCR reads. This table has approximately 4,000 distinct CDR3 sequences, roughly 21% appearing once. The sequencing input was CD4+ T cells from blood, cultured in vitro. The receptors were gathered from a human donor who had recovered from COVID-19. Both conserved end residues are part of each CDR3. A D gene is named only where the DNA matches it firmly. The size field is filled for only some rows; it gives once, few, many or a size class.

J,size,V,D,DNA,CDR3
TRBJ1-1,few,TRBV5-1,.,TGCGCCAGCAGCTGGGGTTCTGAAGCTTTCTTT,CASSWGSEAFF
TRBJ2-7,.,TRBV3-1,.,TGTGCCAGCAGCGGTGGGGGCGGGTCCTACGAGCAGTACTTC,CASSGGGGSYEQYF
TRBJ1-5,.,TRBV19,.,TGTGCCAGTAGTATCGGGGATAGCAATCAGCCCCGGCATTTT,CASSIGDSNQPRHF
TRBJ1-1,.,TRBV11-2,.,TGTGCCAGCAGTCTCGAGGGGGGGGCGACTGAAGCTTTCTTT,CASSLEGGATEAFF
TRBJ1-2,.,TRBV7-9,TRBD1,TGTGCCAGCGCACAAGACAGGGGGCATTTTGGCTACACCTTC,CASAQDRGHFGYTF
TRBJ2-1,.,TRBV30,TRBD2,TGTGCCTGGAGTAACAAGGGACTAGCGGGGGGGGTGCAGTTCTTC,CAWSNKGLAGGVQFF
TRBJ2-3,few,TRBV2,.,TGTGCCAGCAGTGATCTTCAAGATACGCAGTATTTT,CASSDLQDTQYF
TRBJ1-2,.,TRBV12-3/TRBV12-4,TRBD1,TGTGCCAGCAGTTCACTATTGACAGGGAACTATGGCTACACCTTC,CASSSLLTGNYGYTF
TRBJ2-7,few,TRBV6-1,TRBD1,TGTGCCAGCCAGACAGGGGTTGGCTACGAGCAGTACTTC,CASQTGVGYEQYF
TRBJ2-1,few,TRBV19,.,TGTGCCAGTAGTATAATGAGGGGGTTTCTCGGGGGCGGGCGAAATGAGCAGTTCTTC,CASSIMRGFLGGGRNEQFF
TRBJ1-4,few,TRBV6-1,.,TGTGCCAGCACCGTTCTCGCGCACGGCCCTAAGAAACGACTGTTTTTT,CASTVLAHGPKKRLFF
TRBJ2-5,few,TRBV10-3,.,TGTGCCATCGCGTTTTCCGCTCCAGAGACCCAGTACTTC,CAIAFSAPETQYF
TRBJ2-2,medium-sized,TRBV15,TRBD2,TGTGCCACCAGCAGAGATGCGGGGGACACCGGGGAGCTGTTTTTT,CATSRDAGDTGELFF
TRBJ2-3,.,TRBV27,.,TGTGCCAGCAGTTTATGGGACCAGGGATCAGATACGCAGTATTTT,CASSLWDQGSDTQYF
TRBJ2-5,few,TRBV2,.,TGTGCCAGCAGTCCGACAGTGGAGACCCAGTACTTC,CASSPTVETQYF
TRBJ1-1,.,TRBV30,TRBD1,TGTGCCTGGAGTGTAACGTGGAAGACAGGGGGCGCGAACACTGAAGCTTTCTTT,CAWSVTWKTGGANTEAFF
TRBJ1-2,.,TRBV6-1,.,TGTGCCAGCAGGAGGCCAGGGGAGCAGGGCTGCACCTTC,CASRRPGEQGCTF
TRBJ2-7,.,TRBV19,.,TGTGCCAGTAGTCGGTCGAGGAGAAGCTCCTACGAGCAGTACTTC,CASSRSRRSSYEQYF
TRBJ1-2,medium-sized,TRBV6-4,.,TGTGCCAGCTTGATGCCGGGCGAGGGCAAGAGCTACACCTTC,CASLMPGEGKSYTF
TRBJ1-3,.,TRBV6-1,.,TGTGCCAGCACCCCGAGCTCTGGAAACACCATATATTTT,CASTPSSGNTIYF
TRBJ1-6,few,TRBV12-3/TRBV12-4,.,TGTGCCAGCAGTCTCGGGACACCTTACCCCAATTCACCCCTCCACTTT,CASSLGTPYPNSPLHF
TRBJ1-5,few,TRBV7-2,.,TGTGCCAGCAGCTCACGGGCCCATGGGGGTCAGCCCCAGCATTTT,CASSSRAHGGQPQHF
TRBJ2-3,.,TRBV6-1,.,TGTGCCAGCAGCTTCCAGGGGGGGGGCCGGACAGATACGCAGTATTTT,CASSFQGGGRTDTQYF
TRBJ1-6,medium-sized,TRBV20-1,.,TGCAGTGCTAGAGCCCAGGGGCGGGGCTCCTATAATTCACCCCTCCACTTT,CSARAQGRGSYNSPLHF
TRBJ1-2,.,TRBV7-9,.,TGTGCCAGCAGCCCGGACAGAACCTATGGCTACACCTTC,CASSPDRTYGYTF